The clone carrying this TCR beta chain was observed a few times. Given a much more abundant clone one base away, this may be a read error. One entry per CDR3 protein, called by TCRdb with MiXCR from the 5' RACE reads. This table has about 10,000 distinct CDR3 sequences, about a quarter appearing once. Purified naive CD4+ T cells were depleted of CD25+ Tregs. Germline loops: CDR1 MNHEY, CDR2 SVGAGI. This CDR3 has 12 amino acids. Losses at the gene ends were 8 bases for V and 7 bases for J; bases not matched to a gene: 7. This receptor was identified in a female donor with breast cancer. Sample: naive CD4+ T cells sorted from a lymph node. Indicated subset: naive CD4+ T cells, CD4+CD45RA+CD25-. The chain uses TRBV6-5 and TRBJ1-2; 7 bases agree with TRBD1. The CDR3 reads CASGAGTAGYTF. The CDR3 DNA reads as TGTGCCAGCGGGGCCGGGACAGCTGGCTACACCTTC.